This TCR beta chain appears in the sequencing data of a study of lymphopenia after photon versus proton radiotherapy. Regarding the study as a whole: In patients who died, overall survival fell as post-nadir TCR diversity dropped more. Only patients who died were analyzed for survival; proton advantage is unproven. Post-nadir diversity loss with photons came from oligoclonal expansion, particularly CD8+ Temra cells. Photon-treated patients lost naive T cells and TCR diversity; proton-treated stayed stable.

Method: immunoSEQ multiplex PCR; TCRdb's copy keeps in-frame clones and lacks some. Of about 68,000 clones detected, around 90% appear once; the ten largest clones hold 2.9%. The CDR3 has 12 amino acids. Germline V gene lookup returns CDR1 LNHDA and CDR2 SQIVND (reference sequence). V lost 5 bases and J lost 7, with 6 bases in between. A word on this clone: Its target is not known.

Here the sequenced sample was peripheral blood, taken from a patient treated with photon-based radiotherapy. The chain combines TRBV19 with TRBJ1-6; a possible D gene is TRBD1 (6 bases). This clonotype was sampled from a woman between 65 and 79 years old with pancreatic cancer. The CDR3 DNA follows: TGTGCCAGTAGTCAGGGGAATTCACCCCTCCACTTT. Residues: CASSQGNSPLHF.